The clone carrying this T cell receptor beta chain was observed once. The sample belongs to a study of T-cell reconstitution after alpha-beta-depleted transplantation in children. Researchers prepared the TCRbeta library using unique molecular identifiers, the study reports. TCRdb reprocessed the PCR reads via MiXCR and lists one record per CDR3 protein. The sample yields about 500,000 distinct CDR3 sequences, approximately 29% seen once. The source material was PBMCs from the stem cell graft donor, sampled from the stem cell graft. This sequence originates from a human donor who donated a stem cell graft to a child with aplastic anemia.

Here the CDR3 reads CASSALQGSQYF. DNA for the CDR3: TGTGCCAGCAGCGCACTTCAGGGGAGCCAGTACTTC. The V gene is TRBV5-6, the J gene TRBJ2-5, with D possibly being TRBD1 (6 bases). CDR1 is SGHDT and CDR2 is YYEEEE in the germline V gene. V lost 4 bases and J 10 bases, leaving 14 bases between the germline ends. CDR3 length: 12 residues.